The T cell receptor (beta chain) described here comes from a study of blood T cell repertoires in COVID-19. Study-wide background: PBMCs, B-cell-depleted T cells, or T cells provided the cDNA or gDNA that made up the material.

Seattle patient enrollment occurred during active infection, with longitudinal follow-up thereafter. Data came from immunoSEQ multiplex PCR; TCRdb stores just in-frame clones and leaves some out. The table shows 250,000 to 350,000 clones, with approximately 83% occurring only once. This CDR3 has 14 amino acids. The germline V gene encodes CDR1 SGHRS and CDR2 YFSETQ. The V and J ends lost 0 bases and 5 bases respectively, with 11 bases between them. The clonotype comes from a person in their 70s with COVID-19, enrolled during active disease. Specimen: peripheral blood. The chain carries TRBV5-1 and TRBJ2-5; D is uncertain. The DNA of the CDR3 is TGCGCCAGCAGCTTGGTGGGCGCGTCCGAGACCCAGTACTTC. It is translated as CASSLVGASETQYF.